This T cell receptor (beta chain) was found in a study of T cells in Graves' hyperthyroidism and ophthalmopathy. V dropped 0 bases and J dropped 4 bases, with 11 bases sitting between them. The CDR3 length is 14 residues. CDR1 is DFQATT and CDR2 is SNEGSKA in the germline V gene (reference sequence). TCR beta CDR3 regions were amplified from RNA. The HTBI primer set drove a first-round RT-PCR of the TCR CDR3. One entry per CDR3 protein results from TCRdb running MiXCR on the multiplex PCR reads. The sample shows more than 350,000 distinct CDR3 sequences, more than 12% of them seen only once. Ten or more counts support this clonotype.

Sequencing used blood. V gene TRBV20-1 combines with J gene TRBJ2-3; D is uncertain. The receptor comes from a woman aged 25 to 39 with Graves' ophthalmopathy. CDR3 DNA sequence: TGCAGTGCTAGAGATTTAAAATCTGCAGATACGCAGTATTTT. It codes for CSARDLKSADTQYF.